This T cell receptor (beta chain) was recorded in a study of blood T cells in healthy people across ages. Study results and caveats: In older individuals, TCR beta diversity per million T cells was lower, falling roughly linearly with age.

A second PCR of roughly 7 to 11 cycles used a sample-barcoded 5' primer and a J-beta primer mix. TCRdb fed the 5' RACE reads into MiXCR, producing one record per CDR3 protein. The repertoire holds about 680,000 distinct CDR3 sequences, with more than 40% as singletons. This CDR3 contains 15 residues. Deletions cut 5 bases from V and 0 bases from J, with 14 bases between. The V gene's germline CDR1 is DFQATT and CDR2 SNEGSKA (reference sequence). Of note for this clonotype: Its antigen is as yet unknown.

The clonotype originates from a woman in her sixties in good health. The sample taken for sequencing was blood. The chain couples TRBV20-1 to TRBJ1-5; D is ambiguous. The CDR3 bases are TGCAGTGCTTCCCGAGGAGGAGATAGCAATCAGCCCCAGCATTTT. Translated: CSASRGGDSNQPQHF.